This record looks at one T cell receptor (beta chain) sequence and its context. What it binds is not known. This record belongs to a study of shared clonotypes between healthy human individuals. The germline gives CDR1 SNHLY, CDR2 FYNNEI. V was clipped by 2 bases and J by 5 bases; unmatched bases: 4. This CDR3 contains 15 residues. The method was immunoSEQ multiplex PCR; TCRdb's version includes in-frame clones alone and lacks a portion of them. The sample holds under 750,000 clones; approximately 72% are singletons and the top ten take more than 1.5%. Notes on the study in general: The authors sampled blood alone, and tissue repertoires likely differ.

This sequence joins TRBV2 and TRBJ1-5; 9 bases match TRBD1. The material sequenced was memory CD4+ T cells sorted from blood. The sample's subset: CD45RA-negative fraction. This receptor was identified in a woman aged 25 to 39 in good health. In DNA form, the CDR3 reads TGTGCCAGCAGTGAAACAGGGGGCGCGGATCAGCCCCAGCATTTT. Translated, it gives CASSETGGADQPQHF.